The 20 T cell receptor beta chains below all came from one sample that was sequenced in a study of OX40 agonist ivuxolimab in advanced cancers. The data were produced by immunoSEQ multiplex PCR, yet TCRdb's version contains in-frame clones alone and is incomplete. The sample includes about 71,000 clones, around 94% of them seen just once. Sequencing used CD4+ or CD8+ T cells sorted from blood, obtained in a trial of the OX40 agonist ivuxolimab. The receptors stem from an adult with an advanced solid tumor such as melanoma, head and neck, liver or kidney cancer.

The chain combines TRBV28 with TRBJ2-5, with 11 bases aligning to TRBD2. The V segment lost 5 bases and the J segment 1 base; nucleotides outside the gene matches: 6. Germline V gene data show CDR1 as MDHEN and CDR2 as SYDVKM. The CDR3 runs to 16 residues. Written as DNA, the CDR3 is TGTGCCAGCAGTCCTACTAGCGGGAGTACCCAAGAGACCCAGTACTTC. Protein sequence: CASSPTSGSTQETQYF. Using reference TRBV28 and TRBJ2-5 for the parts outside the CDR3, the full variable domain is DVKVTQSSRYLVKRTGEKVFLECVQDMDHENMFWYRQDPGLGLRLIYFSYDVKMKEKGDIPEGYSVSREKKERFSLILESASTNQTSMYLCASSPTSGSTQETQYFGPGTRLLVL.

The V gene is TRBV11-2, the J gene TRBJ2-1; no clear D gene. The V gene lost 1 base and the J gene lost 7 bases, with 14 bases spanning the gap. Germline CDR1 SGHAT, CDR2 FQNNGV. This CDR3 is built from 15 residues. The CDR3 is CASSLGDLVGNEQFF. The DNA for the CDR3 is TGTGCCAGCAGCTTAGGAGATCTAGTAGGGAATGAGCAGTTCTTC.

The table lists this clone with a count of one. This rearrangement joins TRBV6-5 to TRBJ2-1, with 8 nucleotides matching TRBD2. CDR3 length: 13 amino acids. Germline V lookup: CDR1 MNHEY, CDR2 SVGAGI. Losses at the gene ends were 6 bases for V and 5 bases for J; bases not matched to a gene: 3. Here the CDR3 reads CASRGTRDNEQFF. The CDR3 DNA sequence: TGTGCCAGCAGGGGGACTAGGGACAATGAGCAGTTCTTC.

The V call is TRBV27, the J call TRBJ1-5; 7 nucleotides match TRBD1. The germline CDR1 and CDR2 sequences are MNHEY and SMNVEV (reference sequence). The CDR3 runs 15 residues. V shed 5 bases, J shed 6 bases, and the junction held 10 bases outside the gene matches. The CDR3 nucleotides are TGTGCCAGCAGTCCAGCCTACAGGGGTGGTCAGCCCCAGCATTTT. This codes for CASSPAYRGGQPQHF.

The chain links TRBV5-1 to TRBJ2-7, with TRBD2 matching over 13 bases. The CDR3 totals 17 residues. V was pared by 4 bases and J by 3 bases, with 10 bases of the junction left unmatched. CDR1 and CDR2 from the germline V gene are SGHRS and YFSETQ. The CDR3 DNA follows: TGCGCCAGCAGCCCTGGACTAGCGGGAGAGCAGTTCTACGAGCAGTACTTC. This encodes CASSPGLAGEQFYEQYF.

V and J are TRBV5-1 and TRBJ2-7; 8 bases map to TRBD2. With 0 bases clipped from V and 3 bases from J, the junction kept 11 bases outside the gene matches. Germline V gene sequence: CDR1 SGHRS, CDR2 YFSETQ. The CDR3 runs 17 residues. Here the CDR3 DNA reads TGCGCCAGCAGCTTGGCCGGGCGGGAGGCACTAAACTACGAGCAGTACTTC. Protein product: CASSLAGREALNYEQYF.

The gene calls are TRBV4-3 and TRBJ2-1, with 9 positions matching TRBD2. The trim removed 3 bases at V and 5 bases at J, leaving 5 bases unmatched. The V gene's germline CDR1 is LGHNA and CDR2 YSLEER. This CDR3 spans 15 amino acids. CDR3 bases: TGCGCCAGCAGCCACGAAGCGGGGGGAAACAATGAGCAGTTCTTC. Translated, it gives CASSHEAGGNNEQFF.

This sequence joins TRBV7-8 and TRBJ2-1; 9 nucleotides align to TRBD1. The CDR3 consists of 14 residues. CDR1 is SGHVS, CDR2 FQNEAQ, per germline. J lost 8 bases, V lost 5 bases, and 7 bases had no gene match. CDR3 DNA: TGTGCCAGCAGCCTAGGGACAGGGAGCCATGAGCAGTTCTTC. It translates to CASSLGTGSHEQFF.

CDR3 sequence: CASSYPNRGRNYEQYF. The CDR3 coding sequence is TGTGCCAGCAGTTACCCCAACAGGGGGCGGAACTACGAGCAGTACTTC. The chain employs TRBV6-6 and TRBJ2-7, with 9 bases that match TRBD1. Germline CDR1 reads MNHNY; CDR2 reads SVGAGI (reference sequence). There are 16 residues in the CDR3. V lost 2 bases to trimming and J lost 3 bases; unmatched junction nucleotides: 8.

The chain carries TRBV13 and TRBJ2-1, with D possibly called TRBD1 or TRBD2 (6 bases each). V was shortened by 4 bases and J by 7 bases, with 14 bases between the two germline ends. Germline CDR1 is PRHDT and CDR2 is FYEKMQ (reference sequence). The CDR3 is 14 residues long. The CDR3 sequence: CASSSGGLSNEQFF. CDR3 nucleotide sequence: TGTGCCAGCAGCTCCGGGGGCCTTAGTAATGAGCAGTTCTTC. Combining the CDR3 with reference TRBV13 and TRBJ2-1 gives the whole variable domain AAGVIQSPRHLIKEKRETATLKCYPIPRHDTVYWYQQGPGQDPQFLISFYEKMQSDKGSIPDRFSAQQFSDYHSELNMSSLELGDSALYFCASSSGGLSNEQFFGPGTRLTVL.

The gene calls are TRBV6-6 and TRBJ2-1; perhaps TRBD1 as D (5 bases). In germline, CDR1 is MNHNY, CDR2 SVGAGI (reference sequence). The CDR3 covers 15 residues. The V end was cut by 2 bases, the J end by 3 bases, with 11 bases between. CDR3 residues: CASSYPETGYNEQFF. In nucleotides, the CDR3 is TGTGCCAGCAGTTACCCGGAAACAGGCTACAATGAGCAGTTCTTC.

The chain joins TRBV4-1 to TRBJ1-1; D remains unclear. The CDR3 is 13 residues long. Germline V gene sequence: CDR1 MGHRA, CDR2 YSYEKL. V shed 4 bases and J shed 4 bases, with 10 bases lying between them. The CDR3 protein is CASSLPGSTEAFF. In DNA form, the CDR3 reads TGCGCCAGCAGCCTGCCGGGGTCCACTGAAGCTTTCTTT.

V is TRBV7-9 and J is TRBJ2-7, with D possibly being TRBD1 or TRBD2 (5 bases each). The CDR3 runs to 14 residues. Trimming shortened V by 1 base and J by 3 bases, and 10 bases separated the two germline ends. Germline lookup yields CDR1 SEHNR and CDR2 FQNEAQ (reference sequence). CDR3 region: CASSLGGTFYEQYF. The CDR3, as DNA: TGTGCCAGCAGCTTAGGGGGGACGTTCTACGAGCAGTACTTC.

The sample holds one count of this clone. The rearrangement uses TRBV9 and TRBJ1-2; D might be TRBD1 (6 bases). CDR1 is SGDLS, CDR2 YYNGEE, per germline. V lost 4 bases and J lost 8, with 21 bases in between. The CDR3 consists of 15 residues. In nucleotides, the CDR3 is TGTGCCAGCAGCCCCCAGACAGGTTTCAAGGGCGGCTACACCTTC. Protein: CASSPQTGFKGGYTF.

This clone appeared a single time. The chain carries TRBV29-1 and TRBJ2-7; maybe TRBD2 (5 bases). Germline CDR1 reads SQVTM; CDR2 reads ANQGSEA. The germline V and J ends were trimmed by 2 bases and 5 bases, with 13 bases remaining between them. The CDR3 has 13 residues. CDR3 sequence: CSVENEGSNEQYF. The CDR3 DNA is TGCAGCGTTGAAAATGAGGGTTCCAACGAGCAGTACTTC.

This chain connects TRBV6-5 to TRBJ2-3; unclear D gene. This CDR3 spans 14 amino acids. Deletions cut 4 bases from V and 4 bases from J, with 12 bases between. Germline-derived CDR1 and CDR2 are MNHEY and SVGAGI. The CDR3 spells CASSSWIAPDTQYF. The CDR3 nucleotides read TGTGCCAGCAGTTCCTGGATAGCCCCAGATACGCAGTATTTT.

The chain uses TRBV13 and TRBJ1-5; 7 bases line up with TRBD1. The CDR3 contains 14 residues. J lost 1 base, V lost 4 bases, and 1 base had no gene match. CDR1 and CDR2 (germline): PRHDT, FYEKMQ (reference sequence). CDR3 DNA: TGTGCCAGCAGCTCACAGGGGAGCAATCAGCCCCAGCATTTT. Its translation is CASSSQGSNQPQHF.

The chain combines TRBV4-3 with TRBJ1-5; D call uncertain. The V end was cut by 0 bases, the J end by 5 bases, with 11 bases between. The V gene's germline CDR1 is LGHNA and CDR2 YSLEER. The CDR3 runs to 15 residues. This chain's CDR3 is CASSQDRSVYQPQHF. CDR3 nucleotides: TGCGCCAGCAGCCAAGATCGGTCGGTCTATCAGCCCCAGCATTTT.

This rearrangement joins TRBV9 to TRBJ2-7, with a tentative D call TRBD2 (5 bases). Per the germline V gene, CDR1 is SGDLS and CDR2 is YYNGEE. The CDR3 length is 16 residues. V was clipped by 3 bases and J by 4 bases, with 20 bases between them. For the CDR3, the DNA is TGTGCCAGCAGCGCCGGTGGGAGTGTGAAAGCTTACGAGCAGTACTTC. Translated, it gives CASSAGGSVKAYEQYF.

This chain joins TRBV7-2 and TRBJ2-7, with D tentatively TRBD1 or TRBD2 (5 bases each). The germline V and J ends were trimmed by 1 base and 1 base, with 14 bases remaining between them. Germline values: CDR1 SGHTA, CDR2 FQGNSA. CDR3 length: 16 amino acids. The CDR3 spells CASSLGGSRRSYEQYF. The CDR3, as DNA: TGTGCCAGCAGCTTAGGGGGGTCCAGGAGATCCTACGAGCAGTACTTC.